The clone carrying this T cell receptor beta chain was counted many times. Antigen unknown. Germline CDR1 and CDR2: SGHDT and YYEEEE. V shed 6 bases and J 2 bases; nucleotides not matched to a gene: 14. The CDR3 is made up of 17 amino acids. This entry is derived from a study of early T cells in non-severe SARS-CoV-2 infection. Turning to the study itself: Sequenced bulk RNA came from whole blood that was unsorted, and chains were unpaired.

Unique molecular identifier tags were affixed to discrete cDNA molecules. One entry per CDR3 protein, called by TCRdb with MiXCR from the 5' RACE reads. The sample contains tens of thousands of distinct CDR3 sequences, roughly 14% of which appear only once. Regarding the study as a whole: Comparison of clonotypes with VDJdb favored anti-spike CD8 responses while missing private and CD4 specificities.

The chain has TRBV5-6 and TRBJ2-7, with TRBD2 matching over 10 bases. The origin of this receptor is an adult who was a healthcare worker with PCR-confirmed SARS-CoV-2 infection or an uninfected control (not recorded which). The specimen comprised whole blood, sampled at baseline. The CDR3 DNA reads as TGTGCCAGCACCCCTGGAAGCGGGAGGGCCAACACCTACGAGCAGTACTTC. It codes for CASTPGSGRANTYEQYF. The variable domain in full, completed from reference TRBV5-6 and TRBJ2-7, reads DAGVTQSPTHLIKTRGQQVTLRCSPKSGHDTVSWYQQALGQGPQFIFQYYEEEERQRGNFPDRFSGHQFPNYSSELNVNALLLGDSALYLCASTPGSGRANTYEQYFGPGTRLTVT.